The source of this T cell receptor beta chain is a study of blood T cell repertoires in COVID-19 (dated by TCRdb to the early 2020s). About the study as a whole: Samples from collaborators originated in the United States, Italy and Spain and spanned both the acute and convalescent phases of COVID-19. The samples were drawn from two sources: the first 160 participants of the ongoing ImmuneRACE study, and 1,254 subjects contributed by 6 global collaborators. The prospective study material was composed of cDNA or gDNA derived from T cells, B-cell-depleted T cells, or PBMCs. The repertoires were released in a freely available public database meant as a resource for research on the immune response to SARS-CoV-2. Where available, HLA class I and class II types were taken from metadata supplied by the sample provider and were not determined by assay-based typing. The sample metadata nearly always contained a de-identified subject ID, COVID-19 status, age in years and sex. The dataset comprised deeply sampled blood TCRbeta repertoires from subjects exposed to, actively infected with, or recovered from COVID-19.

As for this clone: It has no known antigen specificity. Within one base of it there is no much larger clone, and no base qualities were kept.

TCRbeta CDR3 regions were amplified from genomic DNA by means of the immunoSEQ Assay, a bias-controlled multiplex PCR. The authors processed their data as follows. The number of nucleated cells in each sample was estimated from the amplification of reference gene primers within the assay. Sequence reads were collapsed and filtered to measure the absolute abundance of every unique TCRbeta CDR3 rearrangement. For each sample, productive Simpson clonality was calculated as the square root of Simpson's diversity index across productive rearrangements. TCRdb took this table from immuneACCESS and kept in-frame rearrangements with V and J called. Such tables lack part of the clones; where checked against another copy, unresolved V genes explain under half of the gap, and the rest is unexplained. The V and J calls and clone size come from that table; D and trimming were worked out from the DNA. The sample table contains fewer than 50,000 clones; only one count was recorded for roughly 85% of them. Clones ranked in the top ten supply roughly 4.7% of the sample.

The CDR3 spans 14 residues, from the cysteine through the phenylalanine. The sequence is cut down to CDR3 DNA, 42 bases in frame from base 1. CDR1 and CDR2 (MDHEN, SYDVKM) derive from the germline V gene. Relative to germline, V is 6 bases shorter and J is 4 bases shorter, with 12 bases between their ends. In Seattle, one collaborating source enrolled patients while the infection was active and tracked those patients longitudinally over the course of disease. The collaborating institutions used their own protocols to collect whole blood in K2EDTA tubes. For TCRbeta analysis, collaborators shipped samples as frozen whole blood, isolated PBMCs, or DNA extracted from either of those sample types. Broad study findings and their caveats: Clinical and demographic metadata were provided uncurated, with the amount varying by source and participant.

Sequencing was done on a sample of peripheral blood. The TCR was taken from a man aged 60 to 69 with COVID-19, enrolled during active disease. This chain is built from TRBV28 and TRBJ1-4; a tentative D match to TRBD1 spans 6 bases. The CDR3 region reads CASSKQGRNEKLFF. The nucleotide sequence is TGTGCCAGCAGCAAACAGGGCCGTAATGAAAAACTGTTTTTT.